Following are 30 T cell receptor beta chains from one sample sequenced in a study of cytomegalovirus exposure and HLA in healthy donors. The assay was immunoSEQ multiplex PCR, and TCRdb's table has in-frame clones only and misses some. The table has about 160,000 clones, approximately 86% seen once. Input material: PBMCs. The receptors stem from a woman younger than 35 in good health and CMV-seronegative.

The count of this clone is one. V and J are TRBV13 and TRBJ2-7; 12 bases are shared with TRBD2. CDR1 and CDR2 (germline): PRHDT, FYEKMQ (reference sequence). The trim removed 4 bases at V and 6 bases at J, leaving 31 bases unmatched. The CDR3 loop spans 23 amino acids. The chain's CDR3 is CASSSPHLLAGGSHARLWGEQYF. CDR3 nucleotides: TGTGCCAGCAGCTCCCCACACCTCCTAGCGGGAGGGTCCCATGCGAGGTTGTGGGGCGAGCAGTACTTC.

The CDR3 nucleotides are TGTGCCAGCAGTTATAAAGGCTGGCTAGGTGGCTACACCTTC. Its protein is CASSYKGWLGGYTF. The chain recombines TRBV5-8 with TRBJ1-2; D not certain. The CDR3 is made up of 14 amino acids. With 5 bases removed from V and 7 bases from J, the gap between germline ends came to 18 bases. Germline CDR1 reads SGHTS; CDR2 reads YDEGEE. Drawing the rest from reference TRBV5-8 and TRBJ1-2, the complete variable domain is EAGVTQSPTHLIKTRGQQATLRCSPISGHTSVYWYQQALGLGLQFLLWYDEGEERNRGNFPPRFSGRQFPNYSSELNVNALELEDSALYLCASSYKGWLGGYTFGSGTRLTVV.

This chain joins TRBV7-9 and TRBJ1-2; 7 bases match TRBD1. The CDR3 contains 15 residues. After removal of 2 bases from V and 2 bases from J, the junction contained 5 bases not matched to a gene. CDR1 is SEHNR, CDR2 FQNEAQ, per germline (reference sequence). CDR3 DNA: TGTGCCAGCAGCTTAACAGAACAGGGGAACTATGGCTACACCTTC. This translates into CASSLTEQGNYGYTF.

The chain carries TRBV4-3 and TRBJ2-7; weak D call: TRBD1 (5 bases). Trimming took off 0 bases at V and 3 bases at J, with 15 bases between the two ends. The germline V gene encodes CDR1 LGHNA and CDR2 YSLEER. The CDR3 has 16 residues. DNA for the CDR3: TGCGCCAGCAGCCAAGATTTTGCAGGGCAAAGCTACGAGCAGTACTTC. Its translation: CASSQDFAGQSYEQYF.

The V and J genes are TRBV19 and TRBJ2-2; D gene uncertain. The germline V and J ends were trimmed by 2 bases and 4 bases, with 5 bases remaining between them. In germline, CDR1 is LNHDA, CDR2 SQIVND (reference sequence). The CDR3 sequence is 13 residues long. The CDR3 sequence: CASSIQATGELFF. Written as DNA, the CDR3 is TGTGCCAGTAGTATACAGGCCACCGGGGAGCTGTTTTTT.

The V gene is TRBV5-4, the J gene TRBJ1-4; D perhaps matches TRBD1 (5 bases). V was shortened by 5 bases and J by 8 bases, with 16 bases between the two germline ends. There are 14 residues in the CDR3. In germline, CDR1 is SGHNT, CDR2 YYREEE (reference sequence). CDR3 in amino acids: CASSSDGAGEKLFF. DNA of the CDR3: TGTGCCAGCAGTTCGGACGGGGCGGGAGAAAAACTGTTTTTT.

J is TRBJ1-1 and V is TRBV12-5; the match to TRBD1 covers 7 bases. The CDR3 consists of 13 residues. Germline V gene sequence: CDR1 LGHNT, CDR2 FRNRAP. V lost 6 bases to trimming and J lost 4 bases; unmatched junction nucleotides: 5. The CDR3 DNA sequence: TGTGCTAGTGGAGAAGGACAGGCCACTGAAGCTTTCTTT. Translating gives CASGEGQATEAFF.

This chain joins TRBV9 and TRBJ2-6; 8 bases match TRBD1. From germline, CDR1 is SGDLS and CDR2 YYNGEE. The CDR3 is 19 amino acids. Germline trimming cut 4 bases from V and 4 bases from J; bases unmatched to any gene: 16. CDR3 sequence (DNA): TGTGCCAGCAGCCCCCCATTGGGGCAGGGGGCGAGGGGGGCCAACGTCCTGACTTTC. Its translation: CASSPPLGQGARGANVLTF. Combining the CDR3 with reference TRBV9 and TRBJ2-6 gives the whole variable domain DSGVTQTPKHLITATGQRVTLRCSPRSGDLSVYWYQQSLDQGLQFLIQYYNGEERAKGNILERFSAQQFPDLHSELNLSSLELGDSALYFCASSPPLGQGARGANVLTFGAGSRLTVL.

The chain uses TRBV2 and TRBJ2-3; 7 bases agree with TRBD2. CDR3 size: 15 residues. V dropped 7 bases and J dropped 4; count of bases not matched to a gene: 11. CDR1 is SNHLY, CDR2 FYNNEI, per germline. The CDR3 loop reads CASKSQRGTADTQYF. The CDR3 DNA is TGTGCCAGCAAGTCACAGCGGGGAACGGCAGATACGCAGTATTTT.

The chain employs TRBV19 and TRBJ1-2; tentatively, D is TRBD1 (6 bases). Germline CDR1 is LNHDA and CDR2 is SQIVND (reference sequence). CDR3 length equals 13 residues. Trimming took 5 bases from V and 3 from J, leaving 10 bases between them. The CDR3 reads CASSYRADYGYTF. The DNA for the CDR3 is TGTGCCAGTAGTTACAGGGCTGACTATGGCTACACCTTC. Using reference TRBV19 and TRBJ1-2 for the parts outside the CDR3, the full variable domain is DGGITQSPKYLFRKEGQNVTLSCEQNLNHDAMYWYRQDPGQGLRLIYYSQIVNDFQKGDIAEGYSVSREKKESFPLTVTSAQKNPTAFYLCASSYRADYGYTFGSGTRLTVV.

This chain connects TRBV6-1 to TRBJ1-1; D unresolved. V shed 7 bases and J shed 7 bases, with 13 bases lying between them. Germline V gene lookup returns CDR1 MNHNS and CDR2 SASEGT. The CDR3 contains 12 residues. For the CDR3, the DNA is TGTGCCAGCACCTTCACACCTGGTGAAGCTTTCTTT. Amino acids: CASTFTPGEAFF.

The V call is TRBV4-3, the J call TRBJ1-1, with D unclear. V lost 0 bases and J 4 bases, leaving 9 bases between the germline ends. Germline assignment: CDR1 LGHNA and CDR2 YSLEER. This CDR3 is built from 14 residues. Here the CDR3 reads CASSQDRGSTEAFF. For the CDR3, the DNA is TGCGCCAGCAGCCAAGATAGAGGGAGCACTGAAGCTTTCTTT.

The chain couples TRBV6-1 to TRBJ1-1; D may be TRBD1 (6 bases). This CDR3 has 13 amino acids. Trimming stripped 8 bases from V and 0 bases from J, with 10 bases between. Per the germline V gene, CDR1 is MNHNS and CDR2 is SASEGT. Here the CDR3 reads CASHEGVNTEAFF. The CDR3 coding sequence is TGTGCCAGCCACGAGGGGGTGAACACTGAAGCTTTCTTT.

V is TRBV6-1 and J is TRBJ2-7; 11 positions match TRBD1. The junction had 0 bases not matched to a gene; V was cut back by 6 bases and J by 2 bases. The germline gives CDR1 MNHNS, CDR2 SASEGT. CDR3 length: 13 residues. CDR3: CASRGQGAYEQYF. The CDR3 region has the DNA TGTGCCAGCAGGGGACAGGGGGCCTACGAGCAGTACTTC.

The CDR3 is CASSLWTVSYEQYF. Here the CDR3 DNA reads TGTGCCAGCAGCCTATGGACAGTCTCCTACGAGCAGTACTTC. J is TRBJ2-7 and V is TRBV7-9; the D gene is possibly TRBD1 (6 bases). The CDR3 contains 14 residues. Germline V gene sequence: CDR1 SEHNR, CDR2 FQNEAQ (reference sequence). Trimming took off 5 bases at V and 0 bases at J, with 11 bases between the two ends.

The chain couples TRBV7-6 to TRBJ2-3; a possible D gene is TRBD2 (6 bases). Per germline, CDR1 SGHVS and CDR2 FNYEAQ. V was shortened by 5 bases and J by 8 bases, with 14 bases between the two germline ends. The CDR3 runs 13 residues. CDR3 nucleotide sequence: TGTGCCAGCAGCGCCCGGGACTCGGGTACGCAGTATTTT. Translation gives CASSARDSGTQYF.

The CDR3 region is CASSVDGAGALNTEAFF. As DNA, the CDR3 is TGTGCCAGCAGCGTAGATGGGGCAGGGGCTTTGAACACTGAAGCTTTCTTT. J is TRBJ1-1 and V is TRBV9, with D possibly being TRBD1 (6 bases). Trimming stripped 0 bases from V and 0 bases from J, with 15 bases between. The CDR3 extends over 17 amino acids. Germline V gene lookup returns CDR1 SGDLS and CDR2 YYNGEE.

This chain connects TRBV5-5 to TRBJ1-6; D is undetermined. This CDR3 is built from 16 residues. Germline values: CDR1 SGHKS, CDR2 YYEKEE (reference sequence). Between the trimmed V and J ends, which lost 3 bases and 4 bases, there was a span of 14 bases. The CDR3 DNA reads TGTGCCAGCAGCTACCTTCCAGCGAGATATAATTCACCCCTCCACTTT. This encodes CASSYLPARYNSPLHF. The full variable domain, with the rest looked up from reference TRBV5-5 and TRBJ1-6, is DAGVTQSPTHLIKTRGQQVTLRCSPISGHKSVSWYQQVLGQGPQFIFQYYEKEERGRGNFPDRFSARQFPNYSSELNVNALLLGDSALYLCASSYLPARYNSPLHFGNGTRLTVT.

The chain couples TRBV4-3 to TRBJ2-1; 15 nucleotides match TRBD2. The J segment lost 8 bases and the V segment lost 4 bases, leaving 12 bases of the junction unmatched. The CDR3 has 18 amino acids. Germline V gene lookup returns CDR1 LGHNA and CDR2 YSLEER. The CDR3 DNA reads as TGCGCCAGCAGCCTGAGACCGGGACTAGCGGGAGGAATCGATGAGCAGTTCTTC. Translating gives CASSLRPGLAGGIDEQFF.

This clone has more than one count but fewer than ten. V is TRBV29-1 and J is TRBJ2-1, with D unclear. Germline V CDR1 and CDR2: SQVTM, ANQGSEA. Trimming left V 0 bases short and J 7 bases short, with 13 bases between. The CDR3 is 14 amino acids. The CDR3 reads CSVEDLLAENEQFF. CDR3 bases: TGCAGCGTTGAAGATCTTTTAGCCGAAAATGAGCAGTTCTTC.

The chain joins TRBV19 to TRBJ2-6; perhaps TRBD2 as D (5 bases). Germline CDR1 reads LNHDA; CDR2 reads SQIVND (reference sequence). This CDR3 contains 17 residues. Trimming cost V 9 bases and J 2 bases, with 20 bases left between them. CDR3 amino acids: CASTTGFGGAGANVLTF. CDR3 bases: TGTGCCAGCACAACCGGCTTTGGAGGCGCTGGGGCCAACGTCCTGACTTTC.

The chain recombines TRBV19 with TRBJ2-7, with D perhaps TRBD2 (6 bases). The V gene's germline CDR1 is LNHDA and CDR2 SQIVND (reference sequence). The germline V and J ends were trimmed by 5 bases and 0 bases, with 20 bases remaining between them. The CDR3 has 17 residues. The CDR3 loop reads CASSLRRDDIGSYEQYF. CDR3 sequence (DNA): TGTGCCAGTAGTCTTCGGAGGGACGACATAGGCTCCTACGAGCAGTACTTC.

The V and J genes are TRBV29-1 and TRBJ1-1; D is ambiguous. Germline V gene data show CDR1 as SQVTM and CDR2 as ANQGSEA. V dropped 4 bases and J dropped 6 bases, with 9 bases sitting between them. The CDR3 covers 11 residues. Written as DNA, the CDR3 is TGCAGCGTTGGCGGGGTTGCTGAAGCTTTCTTT. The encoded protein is CSVGGVAEAFF.

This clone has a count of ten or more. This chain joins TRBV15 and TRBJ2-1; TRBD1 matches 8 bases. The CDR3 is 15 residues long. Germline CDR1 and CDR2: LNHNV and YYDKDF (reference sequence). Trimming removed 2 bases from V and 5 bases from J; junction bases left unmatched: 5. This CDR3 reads CATSRTGGFDNEQFF. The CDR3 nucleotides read TGTGCCACCAGCAGAACAGGGGGATTTGACAATGAGCAGTTCTTC.

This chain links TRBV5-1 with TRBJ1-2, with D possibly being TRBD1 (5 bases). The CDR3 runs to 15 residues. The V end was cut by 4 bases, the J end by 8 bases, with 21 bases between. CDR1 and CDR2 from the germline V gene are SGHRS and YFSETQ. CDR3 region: CASSVPLEGVEGYTF. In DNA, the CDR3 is TGCGCCAGCAGCGTACCTTTGGAAGGGGTGGAGGGCTACACCTTC.

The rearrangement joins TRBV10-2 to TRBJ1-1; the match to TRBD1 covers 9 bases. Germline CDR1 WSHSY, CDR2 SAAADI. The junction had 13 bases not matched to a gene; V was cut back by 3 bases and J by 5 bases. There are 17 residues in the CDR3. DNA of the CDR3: TGCGCCAGCAGTGATACCGGGACAGGGATTCCCATGACTGAAGCTTTCTTT. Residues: CASSDTGTGIPMTEAFF.

In DNA, the CDR3 is TGCGCCAGCAGTCCGCTCGGGGATCAGCCCCAGCATTTT. As protein: CASSPLGDQPQHF. This chain uses TRBV10-1 with TRBJ1-5, with D uncertain. Germline V lookup: CDR1 WNHNN, CDR2 SYGVQD (reference sequence). This CDR3 has 13 residues. Trimming stripped 5 bases from V and 5 bases from J, with 10 bases between.

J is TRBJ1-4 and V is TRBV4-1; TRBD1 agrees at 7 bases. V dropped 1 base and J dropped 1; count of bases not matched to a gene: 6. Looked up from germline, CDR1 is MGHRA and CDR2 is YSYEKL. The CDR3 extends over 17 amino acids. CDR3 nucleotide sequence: TGCGCCAGCAGCCAAGGGGGGCAGGGGGGAACTAATGAAAAACTGTTTTTT. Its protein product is CASSQGGQGGTNEKLFF.

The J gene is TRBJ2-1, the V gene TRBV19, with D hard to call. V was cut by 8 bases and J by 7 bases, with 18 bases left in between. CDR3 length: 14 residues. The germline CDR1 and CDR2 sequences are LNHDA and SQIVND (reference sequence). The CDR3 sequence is CASGETFTTNEQFF. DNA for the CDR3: TGTGCCAGTGGAGAGACTTTCACTACGAATGAGCAGTTCTTC. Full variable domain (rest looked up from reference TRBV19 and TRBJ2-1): DGGITQSPKYLFRKEGQNVTLSCEQNLNHDAMYWYRQDPGQGLRLIYYSQIVNDFQKGDIAEGYSVSREKKESFPLTVTSAQKNPTAFYLCASGETFTTNEQFFGPGTRLTVL.

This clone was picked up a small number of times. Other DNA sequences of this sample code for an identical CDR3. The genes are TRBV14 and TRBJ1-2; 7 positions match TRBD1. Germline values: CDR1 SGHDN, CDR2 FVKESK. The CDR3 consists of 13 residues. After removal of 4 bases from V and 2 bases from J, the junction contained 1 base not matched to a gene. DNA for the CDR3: TGTGCCAGCAGCCCGGACAGGAACTATGGCTACACCTTC. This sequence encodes CASSPDRNYGYTF.